These 4 T cell receptor beta chains originate from one sample sequenced in a study of cytomegalovirus exposure and HLA in healthy donors. Researchers ran the PCR with 60 Vbeta and 13 Jbeta primers. Libraries were prepared by immunoSEQ multiplex PCR; TCRdb keeps only in-frame clonotypes and omits some of them. The table shows some 110,000 clones, with roughly 76% occurring only once. The specimen sequenced was PBMCs. These receptors all come from a man aged 25-45 years in good health and CMV-seropositive.

The rearrangement uses TRBV6-6 and TRBJ2-2; 9 positions match TRBD1. The CDR3 is 15 amino acids. V lost 5 bases to trimming and J lost 6 bases; unmatched junction nucleotides: 7. Germline values: CDR1 MNHNY, CDR2 SVGAGI (reference sequence). The CDR3 DNA is TGTGCCAGCAGTCCTCCGGGACAGGGACCCGGGGAGCTGTTTTTT. It yields the protein CASSPPGQGPGELFF.

Worth noting for this clone: The conserved final phenylalanine or tryptophan is absent from the CDR3, which likely points to a read error. This sequence joins TRBV5-1 and TRBJ2-7, with D tentatively TRBD1 (6 bases). Germline loops: CDR1 SGHRS, CDR2 YFSETQ. The CDR3 is 18 amino acids. V shed 2 bases and J shed 3 bases, with 24 bases lying between them. Here the CDR3 reads CASSFGRSTGPPHYEQYL. The DNA of the CDR3 is TGCGCCAGCAGCTTTGGTCGATCGACAGGCCCCCCCCACTACGAGCAGTACCTC.

This chain uses TRBV14 with TRBJ1-1, with D perhaps TRBD1 (6 bases). Deletions cut 4 bases from V and 0 bases from J, with 12 bases between. This CDR3 is 15 amino acids long. Germline V gene sequence: CDR1 SGHDN, CDR2 FVKESK. The CDR3: CASSPPGHLNTEAFF. CDR3 nucleotide sequence: TGTGCCAGCAGCCCACCGGGACATTTGAACACTGAAGCTTTCTTT.

A remark on this clone: The identical CDR3 is also encoded by other nucleotide sequences in the sample. The chain is built from TRBV5-1 and TRBJ2-7, with D possibly TRBD1 on 5 matching bases. Germline CDR1 is SGHRS and CDR2 is YFSETQ. Trimming cost V 3 bases and J 0 bases, with 7 bases left between them. This CDR3 contains 13 residues. CDR3 sequence: CASSSDTSYEQYF. The DNA of the CDR3 is TGCGCCAGCAGCTCGGACACCTCCTACGAGCAGTACTTC.